This TCR beta chain was documented in a study of blood T cell repertoires in COVID-19. Study context: Donors in the United States, Italy and Spain gave samples during acute or convalescent COVID-19.

Authors' data handling: Quantification of nucleated cells was approximated via reference gene primer amplification. Sequencing was performed with immunoSEQ multiplex PCR; in TCRdb, only in-frame clones are kept and a portion is missing. That table furnishes V, J and clone size, whereas the DNA furnished D and trimming. The sample includes about 130,000 clones, just over 85% of them seen just once. This CDR3 comprises 13 residues. Trimming shortened V by 5 bases and J by 9 bases, and 14 bases separated the two germline ends. Participants' reported clinical history set cohort assignment. Either two negative PCRs, clearance, or symptom resolution qualified Cohort 3 donors as recovered.

Sequenced sample: PBMCs or T cells enriched from blood (not recorded which). The clonotype was recovered from a man aged 45 to 65 who had recovered from COVID-19. The chain combines TRBV12-3 or TRBV12-4 with TRBJ2-1, with D possibly TRBD1 on 5 matching bases. This chain's CDR3 is CASSPSGIAEQFF. In nucleotides, the CDR3 is TGTGCCAGCAGTCCCTCAGGGATAGCTGAGCAGTTCTTC.